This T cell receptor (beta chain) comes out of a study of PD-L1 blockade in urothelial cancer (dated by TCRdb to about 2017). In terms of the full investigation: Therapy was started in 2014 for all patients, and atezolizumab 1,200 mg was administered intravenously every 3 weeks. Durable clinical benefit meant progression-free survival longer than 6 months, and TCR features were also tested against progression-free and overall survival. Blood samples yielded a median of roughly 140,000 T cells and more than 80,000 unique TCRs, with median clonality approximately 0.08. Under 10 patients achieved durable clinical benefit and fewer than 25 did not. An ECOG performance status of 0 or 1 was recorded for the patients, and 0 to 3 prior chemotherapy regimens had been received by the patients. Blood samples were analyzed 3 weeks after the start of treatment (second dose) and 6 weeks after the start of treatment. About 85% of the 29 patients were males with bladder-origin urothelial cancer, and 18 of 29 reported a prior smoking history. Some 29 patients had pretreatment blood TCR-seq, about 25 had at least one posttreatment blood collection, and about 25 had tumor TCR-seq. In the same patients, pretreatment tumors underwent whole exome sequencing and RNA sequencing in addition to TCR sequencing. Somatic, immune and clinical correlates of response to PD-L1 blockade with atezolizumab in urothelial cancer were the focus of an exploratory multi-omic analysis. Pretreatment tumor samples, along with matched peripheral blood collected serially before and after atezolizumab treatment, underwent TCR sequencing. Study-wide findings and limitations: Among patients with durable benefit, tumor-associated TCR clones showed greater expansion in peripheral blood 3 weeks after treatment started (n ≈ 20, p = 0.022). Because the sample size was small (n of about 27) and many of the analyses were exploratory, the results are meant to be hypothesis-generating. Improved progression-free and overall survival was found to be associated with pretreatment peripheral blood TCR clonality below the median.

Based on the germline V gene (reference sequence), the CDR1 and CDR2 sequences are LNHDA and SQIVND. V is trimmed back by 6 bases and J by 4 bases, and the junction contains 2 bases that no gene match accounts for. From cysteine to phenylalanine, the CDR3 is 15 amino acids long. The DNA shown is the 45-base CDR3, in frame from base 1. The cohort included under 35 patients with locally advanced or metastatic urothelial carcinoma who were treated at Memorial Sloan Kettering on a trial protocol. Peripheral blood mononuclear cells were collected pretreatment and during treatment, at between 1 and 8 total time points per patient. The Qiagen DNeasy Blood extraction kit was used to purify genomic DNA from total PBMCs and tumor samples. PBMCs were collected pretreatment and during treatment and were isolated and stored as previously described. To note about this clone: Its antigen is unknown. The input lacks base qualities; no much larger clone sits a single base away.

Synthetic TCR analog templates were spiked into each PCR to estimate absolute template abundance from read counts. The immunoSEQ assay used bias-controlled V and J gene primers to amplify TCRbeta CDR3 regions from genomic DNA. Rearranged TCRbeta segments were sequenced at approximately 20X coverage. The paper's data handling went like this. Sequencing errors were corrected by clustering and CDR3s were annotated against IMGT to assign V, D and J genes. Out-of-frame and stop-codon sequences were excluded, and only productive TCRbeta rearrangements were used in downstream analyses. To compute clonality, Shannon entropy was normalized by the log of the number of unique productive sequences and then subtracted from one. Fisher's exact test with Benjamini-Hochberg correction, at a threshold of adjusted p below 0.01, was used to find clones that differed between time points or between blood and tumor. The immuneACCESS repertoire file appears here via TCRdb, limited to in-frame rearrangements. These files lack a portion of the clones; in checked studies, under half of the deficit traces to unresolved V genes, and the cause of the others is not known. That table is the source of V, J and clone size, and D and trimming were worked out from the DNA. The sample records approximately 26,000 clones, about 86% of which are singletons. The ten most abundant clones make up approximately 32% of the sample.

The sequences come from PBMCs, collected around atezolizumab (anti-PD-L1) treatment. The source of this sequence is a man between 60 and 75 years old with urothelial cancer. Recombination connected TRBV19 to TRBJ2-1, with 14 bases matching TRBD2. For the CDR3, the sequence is CASRGLAGVYNEQFF. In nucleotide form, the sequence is TGTGCCAGTAGGGGACTAGCGGGAGTGTACAATGAGCAGTTCTTC. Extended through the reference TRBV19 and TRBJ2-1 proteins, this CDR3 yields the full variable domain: DGGITQSPKYLFRKEGQNVTLSCEQNLNHDAMYWYRQDPGQGLRLIYYSQIVNDFQKGDIAEGYSVSREKKESFPLTVTSAQKNPTAFYLCASRGLAGVYNEQFFGPGTRLTVL.